This is a list of T cell receptor beta chains from one sample in a study of tumor-infiltrating lymphocytes in primary liver carcinoma. TCRdb re-called the multiplex PCR reads with MiXCR, one entry per CDR3 protein. Of some 320,000 distinct CDR3 sequences in the sample, 50% to 70% were seen once. Specimen: peripheral blood. These receptor sequences come from a man aged 40-49 years with primary liver carcinoma and hepatitis B virus infection. The CDR3 runs from the conserved cysteine through the conserved F or W. D genes are given only for firm matches. Clone size is not always given. Where it is, it says once, few, many or a class for expanded clones.

CDR3: CASSLAGGPTDTQYF
DNA: TGTGCCAGCAGCTTAGCGGGAGGGCCCACAGATACGCAGTATTTT
J: TRBJ2-3
size: many
D: TRBD2
length: 15
V: TRBV12-3/TRBV12-4

CDR3: CASRWGQLNTEALF
DNA: TGTGCCAGCAGATGGGGACAGTTGAACACTGAAGCTTTATTT
J: TRBJ1-1
size: -
D: TRBD1
length: 14
V: TRBV12-3/TRBV12-4

CDR3: CASSFTTDTEAFF
DNA: TGTGCCAGCAGCTTCACGACTGACACTGAAGCTTTCTTT
J: TRBJ1-1
size: -
D: -
length: 13
V: TRBV7-9

CDR3: CASSSGTTTNYGYTF
DNA: TGTGCCAGCAGTTCCGGGACAACCACTAACTATGGCTACACCTTC
J: TRBJ1-2
size: -
D: -
length: 15
V: TRBV28

CDR3: CASSQANLIVSENLFF
DNA: TGCGCCAGTAGCCAAGCGAACCTCATCGTGTCCGAAAATCTGTTTTTT
J: TRBJ1-4
size: -
D: -
length: 16
V: TRBV4-1

CDR3: CASAWGRTLYNEQFF
DNA: TGTGCTAGTGCCTGGGGACGGACGCTATATAATGAGCAGTTCTTC
J: TRBJ2-1
size: once
D: -
length: 15
V: TRBV12-5

CDR3: CASSLLSAVEEYF
DNA: TGTGCCAGCTCACTGCTCTCAGCGGTCGAGGAGTATTTT
J: TRBJ2-3
size: -
D: -
length: 13
V: TRBV18

CDR3: CASSAPGRLAGGNEQFF
DNA: TGTGCCAGCAGCGCGCCCGGGAGACTAGCGGGAGGCAATGAGCAGTTCTTC
J: TRBJ2-1
size: -
D: TRBD2
length: 17
V: TRBV7-9

CDR3: CASSQEGSGGDKLFF
DNA: TGTGCCAGCAGCCAAGAAGGGTCCGGTGGGGATAAACTGTTTTTT
J: TRBJ1-4
size: -
D: -
length: 15
V: TRBV4-3

CDR3: CASSPFKTSGCNEQFF
DNA: TGCGCCAGCAGCCCCTTTAAGACTAGCGGCTGCAATGAGCAGTTCTTC
J: TRBJ2-1
size: -
D: TRBD2
length: 16
V: TRBV4-2

CDR3: CASSNFNEQFF
DNA: TGTGCCAGCAGTAACTTCAATGAGCAGTTCTTC
J: TRBJ2-1
size: many
D: -
length: 11
V: TRBV6-5

CDR3: CSVVERGSCNEQFF
DNA: TGCAGCGTTGTCGAGCGAGGGTCCTGCAATGAGCAGTTCTTC
J: TRBJ2-1
size: -
D: -
length: 14
V: TRBV29-1

CDR3: CASSPGGQGAGELFF
DNA: TGTGCCAGCAGTCCAGGGGGGCAAGGAGCCGGGGAGCTGTTTTTT
J: TRBJ2-2
size: -
D: -
length: 15
V: TRBV28

CDR3: CASSPAWGPQETQYF
DNA: TGTGCCAGCAGCCCCGCCTGGGGGCCACAAGAGACCCAGTACTTC
J: TRBJ2-5
size: -
D: -
length: 15
V: TRBV11-2

CDR3: CAWRPQGAKNIQYF
DNA: TGTGCCTGGAGGCCCCAGGGGGCCAAAAACATTCAGTACTTC
J: TRBJ2-4
size: -
D: -
length: 14
V: TRBV30

CDR3: CASSYSGVVQPQHF
DNA: TGTGCCAGCAGTTACTCCGGGGTGGTTCAGCCCCAGCATTTT
J: TRBJ1-5
size: many
D: -
length: 14
V: TRBV6-6

CDR3: CASSQARQGRAFF
DNA: TGTGCCAGCAGCCAAGCGCGACAGGGCCGGGCTTTCTTT
J: TRBJ1-1
size: -
D: TRBD1
length: 13
V: TRBV14

CDR3: CASSRSVTGNYYNEQFF
DNA: TGTGCTAGCAGTCGATCGGTAACGGGGAATTACTACAATGAGCAGTTCTTC
J: TRBJ2-1
size: -
D: -
length: 17
V: TRBV6-5

CDR3: CASSIGTGVYEQYF
DNA: TGTGCCAGCAGCATCGGGACAGGGGTATATGAGCAGTACTTC
J: TRBJ2-7
size: -
D: TRBD1
length: 14
V: TRBV11-1

CDR3: CASRVGGLAGIGQFF
DNA: TGTGCCAGCAGGGTCGGGGGACTAGCGGGAATTGGGCAGTTCTTT
J: TRBJ2-1
size: -
D: TRBD2
length: 15
V: TRBV6-1

CDR3: CAIRGGEETQYF
DNA: TGTGCCATCAGGGGAGGCGAGGAGACCCAGTACTTC
J: TRBJ2-5
size: few
D: -
length: 12
V: TRBV10-3

CDR3: CSAPARETYNEQFF
DNA: TGCAGCGCTCCTGCTAGGGAGACCTACAATGAGCAGTTCTTC
J: TRBJ2-1
size: many
D: -
length: 14
V: TRBV29-1

CDR3: CASRTYTDTQFF
DNA: TGTGCCAGCAGAACATACACGGACACTCAGTTCTTC
J: TRBJ2-1
size: -
D: -
length: 12
V: TRBV12-3/TRBV12-4

CDR3: CLSSPRGGSLNTGELFF
DNA: TGTCTCAGCAGCCCTAGGGGCGGGAGCCTAAACACCGGGGAGCTGTTTTTT
J: TRBJ2-2
size: -
D: TRBD2
length: 17
V: TRBV4-2

CDR3: CARSQEGTLDGYTF
DNA: TGTGCAAGAAGCCAAGAGGGGACCCTGGACGGCTACACCTTC
J: TRBJ1-2
size: -
D: -
length: 14
V: TRBV4-2

CDR3: CSVEEGPREAFF
DNA: TGCAGCGTTGAAGAGGGTCCCAGGGAGGCTTTCTTT
J: TRBJ1-1
size: -
D: -
length: 12
V: TRBV29-1

CDR3: CSARESTGPASGNTIYF
DNA: TGCAGTGCTAGAGAGTCGACAGGGCCCGCCTCTGGAAACACCATATATTTT
J: TRBJ1-3
size: -
D: TRBD1
length: 17
V: TRBV20-1

CDR3: CASSDQASGASEEYF
DNA: TGCGCCAGCAGTGATCAAGCCTCGGGGGCTAGCGAGGAGTACTTC
J: TRBJ2-7
size: -
D: -
length: 15
V: TRBV10-2

CDR3: CASSLVRGTEYNEQFF
DNA: TGCGCCAGCAGCTTGGTACGAGGGACAGAATACAATGAGCAGTTCTTC
J: TRBJ2-1
size: -
D: TRBD1
length: 16
V: TRBV5-1

CDR3: CACSKTSGRSDTQYF
DNA: TGTGCCTGCAGTAAGACTAGCGGGAGATCAGATACGCAGTATTTT
J: TRBJ2-3
size: -
D: TRBD2
length: 15
V: TRBV30

CDR3: CSVTGADGANVLTF
DNA: TGTAGCGTGACAGGGGCAGATGGGGCCAACGTCCTGACTTTC
J: TRBJ2-6
size: -
D: TRBD1
length: 14
V: TRBV29-1

CDR3: CARGFRGLANEKLFF
DNA: TGTGCCAGGGGGTTCCGGGGGTTAGCTAATGAAAAACTGTTTTTT
J: TRBJ1-4
size: -
D: -
length: 15
V: TRBV5-5

CDR3: CASSPGTGFTDTQYF
DNA: TGTGCCAGCAGTCCCGGGACAGGGTTCACAGATACGCAGTATTTT
J: TRBJ2-3
size: many
D: TRBD1
length: 15
V: TRBV11-3

CDR3: CASGPRLAHDYNEQFF
DNA: TGTGCCAGCGGCCCCCGACTAGCGCACGACTACAATGAGCAGTTCTTC
J: TRBJ2-1
size: -
D: TRBD2
length: 16
V: TRBV11-2

CDR3: CASSFSSRMSGLSYEQYF
DNA: TGTGCCAGCAGCTTCAGCTCCCGAATGTCCGGGCTCTCCTACGAGCAGTACTTC
J: TRBJ2-7
size: -
D: -
length: 18
V: TRBV11-1

CDR3: CATYSGLVTGELFF
DNA: TGTGCCACTTACTCCGGACTAGTTACCGGGGAGCTGTTTTTT
J: TRBJ2-2
size: many
D: TRBD2
length: 14
V: TRBV6-5

CDR3: CASRFAPGPKETQYF
DNA: TGTGCCAGCAGGTTTGCCCCGGGCCCCAAAGAGACCCAGTACTTC
J: TRBJ2-5
size: many
D: -
length: 15
V: TRBV6-1

CDR3: CASSPFEPPDEQFF
DNA: TGTGCCAGCAGCCCCTTCGAACCCCCAGATGAGCAGTTCTTC
J: TRBJ2-1
size: -
D: -
length: 14
V: TRBV11-1

CDR3: CASRIREGRDNEQFF
DNA: TGTGCCAGTAGAATTCGGGAGGGCCGGGACAATGAGCAGTTCTTC
J: TRBJ2-1
size: -
D: TRBD2
length: 15
V: TRBV19

CDR3: CASSLFGRGKNIQYF
DNA: TGTGCCAGCAGTTTGTTCGGCAGGGGAAAAAACATTCAGTACTTC
J: TRBJ2-4
size: -
D: -
length: 15
V: TRBV28

CDR3: CASSEARRGPHSYEQYF
DNA: TGTGCCAGCAGTGAAGCGAGGAGGGGACCGCACTCCTACGAGCAGTACTTC
J: TRBJ2-7
size: -
D: -
length: 17
V: TRBV6-1

CDR3: CASSTSSGTGADTQYF
DNA: TGTGCCAGCAGTACGTCTTCTGGGACAGGGGCAGATACGCAGTATTTT
J: TRBJ2-3
size: few
D: TRBD1
length: 16
V: TRBV28